One and the same sample provided the 9 T cell receptor beta chains below, sequenced in a study of PD-L1 blockade in urothelial cancer. Profiling relied on immunoSEQ multiplex PCR, and the TCRdb table lists in-frame clones only, not all of them. The sample has about 52,000 clones; around 72% are singletons. Sample time point: pretreatment peripheral blood. This sample comprised PBMCs, obtained around atezolizumab (anti-PD-L1) treatment. The receptors derive from an older man with urothelial cancer.

The chain is built from TRBV29-1 and TRBJ1-1; 11 bases agree with TRBD1. V lost 6 bases, J lost 5 bases, and 5 bases stayed unmatched. Germline V lookup: CDR1 SQVTM, CDR2 ANQGSEA. This CDR3 spans 13 amino acids. The CDR3 protein is CSVTDRGLTEAFF. DNA for the CDR3: TGCAGCGTAACGGACAGGGGGCTTACTGAAGCTTTCTTT.

This clone was observed a few times. Other DNA sequences in the sample encode the same CDR3. V and J are TRBV5-1 and TRBJ2-5; 12 positions agree with TRBD2. The trim removed 2 bases at V and 5 bases at J, leaving 7 bases unmatched. Germline values: CDR1 SGHRS, CDR2 YFSETQ. The CDR3 is made up of 16 amino acids. CDR3 bases: TGCGCCAGCAGCTTTGCTAGCGGGAGGGCCGTGGAGACCCAGTACTTC. Protein product: CASSFASGRAVETQYF.

The CDR3 bases are TGTGCCAGCAGCTTAAATCGACACGGCGACGAGCAGTACTTC. Translation: CASSLNRHGDEQYF. The gene calls are TRBV7-3 and TRBJ2-7; D is uncertain. Germline values: CDR1 SGHTA, CDR2 FQGTGA. Trimming took off 1 base at V and 5 bases at J, with 12 bases between the two ends. This CDR3 has 14 amino acids.

J is TRBJ2-2 and V is TRBV7-3; 14 bases map to TRBD2. Trimming at V came to 4 bases and at J to 7 bases, leaving 5 bases not matched to a gene. Germline V lookup: CDR1 SGHTA, CDR2 FQGTGA. The CDR3 runs to 16 residues. The CDR3 DNA sequence: TGTGCCAGCAGCTCGACTAGCGGGGGGGCAGGCGGGGAGCTGTTTTTT. Its protein product is CASSSTSGGAGGELFF.

V is TRBV10-3 and J is TRBJ2-3; 13 positions match TRBD2. Germline CDR1 and CDR2: ENHRY and SYGVKD. The CDR3 covers 19 residues. The V and J ends lost 2 bases and 2 bases, in that order; junction bases with no gene match: 10. CDR3 sequence: CAISEGLAGAGGITDTQYF. The DNA for the CDR3 is TGTGCCATCAGTGAGGGACTAGCGGGAGCGGGGGGTATCACAGATACGCAGTATTTT.

The chain joins TRBV5-1 to TRBJ2-3; D is ambiguous. The V gene lost 4 bases and the J gene lost 4 bases, with 7 bases spanning the gap. Germline V gene data show CDR1 as SGHRS and CDR2 as YFSETQ. This CDR3 contains 12 residues. This CDR3 reads CASSRLSDTQYF. The CDR3 DNA reads TGCGCCAGCAGCCGTTTATCAGATACGCAGTATTTT.

The V and J genes are TRBV12-5 and TRBJ2-7, with 7 positions matching TRBD1. Trimming at V came to 4 bases and at J to 7 bases, leaving 7 bases not matched to a gene. The CDR3 loop spans 13 amino acids. Germline CDR1 reads LGHNT; CDR2 reads FRNRAP. The CDR3 bases are TGTGCTAGTGGTTCGGCCCTCAGGGGGGAGCAGTACTTC. Translation: CASGSALRGEQYF.

V usage is TRBV5-4 and J usage is TRBJ2-2, with 16 bases lining up with TRBD2. The germline CDR1 and CDR2 sequences are SGHNT and YYREEE (reference sequence). V shed 4 bases, J shed 4 bases, and the junction held 13 bases outside the gene matches. CDR3 length equals 20 residues. The CDR3: CASSHPGTSGRALGTGELFF. CDR3 bases: TGTGCCAGCAGCCATCCCGGGACTAGCGGGAGGGCCCTGGGCACCGGGGAGCTGTTTTTT.

The CDR3, as DNA: TGTGCCAGCAGCTTATTGGGGTTTGTGACAGGCGATGAGCAGTTCTTC. It codes for CASSLLGFVTGDEQFF. The rearrangement uses TRBV7-2 and TRBJ2-1, with D maybe TRBD1 (6 bases). This CDR3 comprises 16 residues. The V end was cut by 2 bases, the J end by 8 bases, with 19 bases between. In germline, CDR1 is SGHTA, CDR2 FQGNSA.